This T cell receptor beta chain was observed in a study of shared clonotypes between healthy human individuals (TCRdb year 2020). Study-level background: The cohort included a few men and a couple of women between 18 and 49 years of age. For each donor, CD4 naive and CD4 memory were each given three plates, CD8 naive was given two plates, and CD8 memory was given one plate. Blood TCR repertoires of five healthy adults were deeply sequenced to estimate repertoire size and the extent of clonotype sharing between individuals. Libraries were prepared and TCR repertoires were sequenced by different laboratories using diverse techniques, in order to increase sequencing depth and limit assay-specific biases. Each donor's leukapheresis produced roughly between roughly 0.85 and 10 billion PBMCs.

Taken from cysteine to phenylalanine, the CDR3 has 15 residues. Kept here is only the CDR3 DNA, which spans 45 bases and is read in frame from base 1. The junction shows trimming of 2 bases on V and 1 base on J, plus 11 bases between the germline ends. CDR1 and CDR2 are drawn from the germline V gene (reference sequence): MNHNY, SVGAGI. Comment on this clone: Its binding antigen is unknown. No qualities accompany the bases; no much larger clone lies one base away.

Study-level results and caveats: The small number of donors limited the genetic and exposure-history diversity represented. About 5% of naive CD4, 3.5% of naive CD8, about 2.5% of memory CD4, and about 0.4% of memory CD8 clonotypes were shared across several donors. Compared with non-shared clonotypes, the clonotypes found in all four sorted-subset donors had higher generation probabilities. Naive subsets generally had larger estimated clonotype richness than memory subsets did. Rarefaction of sorted-subset datasets indicated incomplete sequencing despite the large sequencing depth. Pairwise subsampling indicated that sequencing depth was expected to affect the degree of clonotype sharing among donors. Sampling was limited to blood, and TCR repertoires in tissue likely differ from TCR repertoires in blood.

CD8 naive samples consisted of CD45RO-negative cells that were positively selected for CCR7, yielding a CD45RA+CCR7+ population without TemRA cells. Donors were healthy HIV-negative adults with no recently reported acute infections or vaccinations. Every donor was a Caucasian adult residing in Nashville, Tennessee, USA. Blood was collected by leukapheresis, and PBMCs were isolated by Ficoll-Histopaque density gradient centrifugation and then cryopreserved in liquid nitrogen vapor phase. Analytical flow cytometry was used to check the purity and quantity of every magnetically sorted T cell population. Genomic DNA was isolated from every sorted fraction and measured by UV absorbance on a Nanodrop 2000c. TCR CDR3 regions were amplified from genomic DNA by multiplex PCR using the deep immunoSEQ assay. Extracted genomic DNA from each cell subset was spread evenly across all wells of several immunoSEQ 96-well plates, with each plate serving as a replicate. For sorted subsets, roughly 0.2 ug genomic DNA, equal to tens of thousands of T cell genomes, was loaded into each replicate PCR. The purified libraries were quantified using a Qubit 3.0 fluorometer, sized with a Bioanalyzer 2100, and then quantified again using the KAPA Library Quantification kit. A separate single-read 150-cycle Illumina NextSeq 550 flow cell was used to sequence each immunoSEQ 96-well plate. The paper's data handling went like this. Because the immunoSEQ output included only junctional sequences and no quality scores, the filtering could not be the same as the filtering used for full-length reads. To assign V/J genes and CDR3, sequences were annotated against IMGT germline references using PyIR, a Python wrapper for IgBLAST v1.9. Reads were filtered out if the reads had weak V/J assignments (E-value above 1e-6), no CDR3, stop codons, out-of-frame junctions, or ambiguous translated residues. V3J clonotypes were defined as sequences sharing an identical inferred V gene, J gene, and CDR3 amino acid sequence. The percentage overlap between two repertoires was calculated by dividing the number of shared unique clonotypes by the size of the smaller repertoire. RTK rarefaction, the Chao1 estimator, and Recon v2.1 estimates of unobserved clonotypes were used to assess repertoire richness. Generation probabilities for all TCRbeta clonotypes obtained by the gDNA method from several donors were computed using OLGA. Here the immuneACCESS table is served through TCRdb, limited to in-frame sequences with V and J called. Missing clones are a known gap in these copies; in checked studies unresolved V genes cover under half, and the rest lacks a known reason. V and J calls and clone size are given by that table; D and trimming were obtained from the DNA. The sample data list roughly 850,000 clones, and approximately 97% of these were observed just once. The ten largest clones represent approximately 0.2% of the sample.

Recombination joined TRBV6-6 with TRBJ1-1; no D segment can be confidently identified. The receptor was derived from a man in his thirties or forties in good health. The sequencing input was naive CD8+ T cells sorted from blood. The cell subset or site label, read with the paper, signifies: CD45RA+CCR7+. This receptor carries the CDR3 CASSYEGGRNTEAFF. The nucleotide sequence is given as TGTGCCAGCAGTTACGAAGGAGGGAGGAACACTGAAGCTTTCTTT.